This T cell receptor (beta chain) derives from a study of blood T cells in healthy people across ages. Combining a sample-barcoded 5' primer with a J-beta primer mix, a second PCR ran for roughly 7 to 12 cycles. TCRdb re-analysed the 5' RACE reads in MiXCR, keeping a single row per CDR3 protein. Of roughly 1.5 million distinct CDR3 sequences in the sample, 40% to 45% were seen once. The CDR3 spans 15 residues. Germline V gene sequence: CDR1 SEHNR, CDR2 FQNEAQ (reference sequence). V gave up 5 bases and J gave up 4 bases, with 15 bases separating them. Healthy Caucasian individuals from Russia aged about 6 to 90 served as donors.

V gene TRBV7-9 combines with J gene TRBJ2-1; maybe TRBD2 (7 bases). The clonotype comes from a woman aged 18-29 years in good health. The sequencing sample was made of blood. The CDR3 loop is CASSETRGGYNEQFF. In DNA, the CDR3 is TGTGCCAGCAGCGAGACTAGGGGGGGGTACAATGAGCAGTTCTTC.